A selection of T cell receptor beta chains follows, all from one sample in a study of graft-versus-host responses after intestinal transplantation. These TCRs' antigens remain unknown. Assay: immunoSEQ multiplex PCR; the TCRdb copy retains only in-frame clones and omits some. The top ten hold more than 3% of the sample, which has roughly 120,000 clones, 85% to 95% seen once. The sequenced sample was unstimulated CD8+ T cells sorted from spleen or lymph node cells, obtained before intestinal transplant. These receptors all stem from a human donor who received an intestinal transplant. The CDR3 runs from the conserved cysteine through the conserved F or W. Each record gives: V gene, J gene, D gene, clone size, CDR3 protein, CDR3 DNA. The D gene is left open where the match is weak. Expanded clones get a size class; other rows say once, few or many, or leave the size out.

TRBV10-3	TRBJ2-2	.	few	CAIRQATNTGELFF	TGTGCCATCAGGCAGGCGACTAACACCGGGGAGCTGTTTTTT
TRBV7-9	TRBJ2-1	TRBD2	.	CASSSGLAGPYNEQFF	TGTGCCAGCAGCTCGGGACTAGCGGGGCCCTACAATGAGCAGTTCTTC
TRBV7-7	TRBJ2-7	TRBD1	once	CASSSGQGSYEQYF	TGTGCCAGCAGCTCAGGACAGGGGTCCTACGAGCAGTACTTC
TRBV28	TRBJ2-3	.	.	CASKNFTDTQYF	TGTGCCAGCAAGAACTTCACAGATACGCAGTATTTT
TRBV9	TRBJ1-3	.	.	CASSHTGWEGNTIYF	TGTGCCAGCAGCCACACAGGGTGGGAAGGAAACACCATATATTTT
TRBV5-4	TRBJ2-7	.	.	CASRGGNEQYF	TGTGCCAGCAGAGGAGGGAACGAGCAGTACTTC
TRBV12-5	TRBJ2-7	TRBD1	.	CASGLVPTGTGETYEQYF	TGTGCTAGTGGTTTGGTTCCTACCGGGACAGGGGAGACATACGAGCAGTACTTC
TRBV13	TRBJ2-4	TRBD2	.	CASSGRLAGGPGYIQYF	TGTGCCAGCAGCGGGCGACTAGCGGGAGGGCCAGGGTACATTCAGTACTTC
TRBV18	TRBJ2-1	.	once	CASSPQGTVLNNEQFF	TGTGCCAGCTCACCACAGGGAACAGTCCTCAACAATGAGCAGTTCTTC
TRBV5-6	TRBJ2-5	TRBD2	.	CASSLASSGEETQYF	TGTGCCAGCAGCTTGGCCTCTAGCGGGGAAGAGACCCAGTACTTC
TRBV11-2	TRBJ1-2	TRBD1	.	CASSPWDRRFNYGYTF	TGTGCCAGCAGCCCGTGGGACAGGCGATTCAACTATGGCTACACCTTC
TRBV5-8	TRBJ2-7	.	once	CASTEGGRRAYEQYF	TGTGCCAGCACCGAGGGGGGGCGGAGGGCCTACGAGCAGTACTTC
TRBV19	TRBJ1-2	.	.	CASSIVALSYGYTF	TGTGCCAGTAGTATAGTAGCCCTCAGCTATGGCTACACCTTC
TRBV4-1	TRBJ1-5	.	.	CASSQVAGVQPQHF	TGCGCCAGCAGCCAAGTGGCAGGGGTCCAGCCCCAGCATTTT
TRBV29-1	TRBJ1-1	.	.	CSGGGFSMNTEAFF	TGCAGCGGAGGGGGATTCAGCATGAACACTGAAGCTTTCTTT
TRBV19	TRBJ2-3	.	.	CASSIIGGLGDTQYF	TGTGCCAGTAGTATAATAGGGGGGCTAGGAGATACGCAGTATTTT
TRBV28	TRBJ1-5	.	.	CASSSFRGSGFNQPQHF	TGTGCCAGCAGTTCGTTCAGGGGTTCGGGGTTCAATCAGCCCCAGCATTTT
TRBV30	TRBJ1-1	.	.	CAGLRNTEAFF	TGTGCCGGGCTCAGGAACACTGAAGCTTTCTTT
TRBV21-1	TRBJ2-7	.	.	CASSRTGTFF	TGTGCCAGCAGCAGAACCGGGACATTTTTT
TRBV28	TRBJ1-5	TRBD1	.	CASSVTTGRNQPQHF	TGTGCCAGCAGTGTCACGACAGGGCGGAATCAGCCCCAGCATTTT
TRBV27	TRBJ1-5	.	.	CASSSIGQSKNQPQHF	TGTGCCAGCAGTTCAATAGGACAGAGTAAGAATCAGCCCCAGCATTTT
TRBV30	TRBJ2-2	TRBD2	.	CAWGDYLELFF	TGTGCCTGGGGGGACTATTTGGAGCTGTTTTTT
TRBV6-5	TRBJ2-7	TRBD2	.	CASSYSIAGGSEQYF	TGTGCCAGCAGTTACTCGATTGCGGGAGGAAGCGAGCAGTACTTC
TRBV7-8	TRBJ2-2	.	.	CASSLEWAGVDGELFF	TGTGCCAGCAGCTTAGAATGGGCAGGGGTGGACGGGGAGCTGTTTTTT
TRBV28	TRBJ1-6	.	.	CASSLTGDNSPLHF	TGTGCCAGCAGTTTAACAGGAGACAATTCACCCCTCCACTTT
TRBV4-3	TRBJ1-2	.	.	CASSLTRTANYGYTF	TGCGCCAGCAGCCTCACCAGGACGGCTAACTATGGCTACACCTTC
TRBV7-9	TRBJ2-5	.	.	CASSLYGQETQYF	TGTGCCAGCAGCTTATACGGCCAAGAGACCCAGTACTTC
TRBV28	TRBJ2-1	.	.	CASSLDIRTDEQFF	TGTGCCAGCAGTTTAGACATCAGAACCGATGAGCAGTTCTTC
TRBV4-3	TRBJ1-1	.	.	CASSQKNQGYTEAFF	TGCGCCAGCAGCCAAAAAAATCAGGGGTACACTGAAGCTTTCTTT
TRBV5-4	TRBJ2-7	.	.	CASRLTETSYEQYF	TGTGCCAGCAGGTTGACAGAAACCTCCTACGAGCAGTACTTC
TRBV18	TRBJ2-5	.	.	CASSRPAGVPRTQYF	TGTGCCAGCTCACGACCGGCAGGGGTCCCGAGGACCCAGTACTTC
TRBV29-1	TRBJ2-2	.	.	CSVEGRITGSNTGELFF	TGCAGCGTTGAAGGACGTATTACAGGTTCGAACACCGGGGAGCTGTTTTTT
TRBV28	TRBJ2-1	TRBD2	.	CASGGTISYNEQFF	TGTGCCAGCGGGGGGACTATCTCCTACAATGAGCAGTTCTTC
TRBV5-4	TRBJ2-1	.	.	CASSGAGTYNRNEQFF	TGTGCCAGCAGCGGTGCCGGGACTTACAATCGCAATGAGCAGTTCTTC
TRBV28	TRBJ1-2	.	.	CASSPPGQGGYTF	TGTGCTAGCAGTCCGCCGGGACAAGGGGGCTACACCTTC
TRBV7-2	TRBJ2-3	.	once	CASTLRASVPDTQYF	TGTGCCAGCACCCTTAGGGCCAGTGTCCCAGATACGCAGTATTTT
TRBV28	TRBJ1-2	.	.	CASSPRLSYGYTF	TGTGCCAGCAGCCCGCGTCTGAGCTATGGCTACACCTTC
TRBV28	TRBJ2-1	.	.	CASSPPPSVNEQFF	TGTGCCAGCAGTCCCCCCCCTAGTGTGAATGAGCAGTTCTTC
TRBV27	TRBJ2-3	TRBD2	.	CASSLLYPSGYTDTQYF	TGTGCCAGCAGTTTATTGTATCCTAGCGGGTATACAGATACGCAGTATTTT
TRBV6-1	TRBJ2-7	.	once	CASSDFADSRFPYEQYF	TGTGCCAGCAGTGATTTCGCGGATTCAAGATTTCCCTACGAGCAGTACTTC